This T cell receptor (beta chain) was sequenced in a study of identical twins. One entry per CDR3 protein results from TCRdb running MiXCR on the 5' RACE reads. The sample gives approximately 1.8 million distinct CDR3 sequences, under 35% of which show up once; 0.25% to 0.3% is in the top ten. Notes on the study in general: Sharing of beta out-of-frame sequences by twins showed a weaker excess. Fewer insertions marked abundant cord blood beta clonotypes; young adult naive trended weakly, memory not at all. Models came in too low on out-of-frame TCR alpha sharing in monozygotic twins.

On this clonotype: Its antigen is undetermined.

Healthy Caucasians made up all donors. Sample: cord blood. The source is a newborn girl in good health.

CDR3 bases: TGTGCCAGCAGTGAAGTGTCTAGCGGAAACAATGAGCAGTACTTC. Its protein product is CASSEVSSGNNEQYF. The rearrangement joins TRBV6-1 to TRBJ2-5; 7 bases are shared with TRBD2. V lost 1 base and J lost 11; bases outside the gene matches: 13. This CDR3 spans 15 amino acids. The germline CDR1 and CDR2 sequences are MNHNS and SASEGT.